The next 8 T cell receptor beta chains were all read from a single sample in a study of blood T cell repertoires in COVID-19. This table comes from immunoSEQ multiplex PCR, and its TCRdb copy is limited to in-frame clones, with some not included. Here the sample spans roughly 150,000 clones, around 80% being singletons. Sequenced: PBMCs or T cells enriched from blood (not recorded which). Receptors originate from a man aged 35-49 years who had recovered from COVID-19.

The chain employs TRBV27 and TRBJ1-1; 7 bases agree with TRBD1. Losses at the gene ends were 4 bases for V and 6 bases for J; bases not matched to a gene: 5. The CDR3 is made up of 13 amino acids. Per the germline V gene, CDR1 is MNHEY and CDR2 is SMNVEV (reference sequence). Written as DNA, the CDR3 is TGTGCCAGCAGTTACAGGGGTTCCCCTGAAGCTTTCTTT. Protein product: CASSYRGSPEAFF.

The chain joins TRBV13 to TRBJ2-3; D is perhaps TRBD1 (6 bases). V lost 5 bases and J lost 3, with 12 bases in between. The CDR3 covers 14 residues. Germline CDR1 reads PRHDT; CDR2 reads FYEKMQ (reference sequence). CDR3 sequence (DNA): TGTGCCAGCAGCCGCCCGACAGGAACAGATACGCAGTATTTT. This gives the protein CASSRPTGTDTQYF. Full variable domain (remainder filled in from reference TRBV13 and TRBJ2-3): AAGVIQSPRHLIKEKRETATLKCYPIPRHDTVYWYQQGPGQDPQFLISFYEKMQSDKGSIPDRFSAQQFSDYHSELNMSSLELGDSALYFCASSRPTGTDTQYFGPGTRLTVL.

In nucleotides, the CDR3 is TGTGCCAGCAGCTCAGCTACCAGGGGGCAGGCTTTCTTT. Translation: CASSSATRGQAFF. The rearrangement uses TRBV7-9 and TRBJ1-1, with 8 bases fitting TRBD1. The CDR3 is made up of 13 amino acids. Germline CDR1 reads SEHNR; CDR2 reads FQNEAQ (reference sequence). V gave up 4 bases and J gave up 11 bases; unmatched junction bases: 9.

The chain has TRBV28 and TRBJ2-7; a possible D gene is TRBD2 (6 bases). Trimming took 5 bases from V and 0 from J, leaving 11 bases between them. CDR3 size: 14 residues. Germline V lookup: CDR1 MDHEN, CDR2 SYDVKM. The CDR3 DNA follows: TGTGCCAGCAGTGCCGGGGGTTTCTCCTACGAGCAGTACTTC. Protein sequence: CASSAGGFSYEQYF.

The rearrangement joins TRBV19 to TRBJ1-1; the match to TRBD1 covers 11 bases. The CDR3 spans 15 residues. CDR1 is LNHDA and CDR2 is SQIVND in the germline V gene (reference sequence). V gave up 4 bases and J gave up 3 bases; unmatched junction bases: 4. The CDR3 protein is CASSTGTGGDTEAFF. The DNA for the CDR3 is TGTGCCAGTAGTACCGGGACAGGGGGGGACACTGAAGCTTTCTTT.

The chain carries TRBV5-3 and TRBJ1-1, with a tentative D call TRBD1 (5 bases). TRBV5-3 is identified as an open reading frame with a role that is uncertain. Trimming stripped 4 bases from V and 2 bases from J, with 12 bases between. The CDR3 runs to 14 residues. The CDR3 sequence is CARSVSTANTEAFF. The DNA of the CDR3 is TGTGCCAGAAGCGTTTCGACAGCCAACACTGAAGCTTTCTTT.

The chain recombines TRBV5-5 with TRBJ2-5; maybe TRBD2 (5 bases). The V and J ends lost 0 bases and 1 base respectively, with 10 bases between them. The CDR3 is 15 residues long. Per the germline V gene, CDR1 is SGHKS and CDR2 is YYEKEE (reference sequence). The CDR3 region has the DNA TGTGCCAGCAGCTTGGGGACTTACTTCCAAGAGACCCAGTACTTC. Residues: CASSLGTYFQETQYF.

The chain is built from TRBV12-3 or TRBV12-4 and TRBJ1-3; 8 positions agree with TRBD1. The CDR3 sequence is 13 residues long. The V segment lost 6 bases and the J segment 7 bases; nucleotides outside the gene matches: 5. The CDR3 spells CASSADRENTIYF. The CDR3 DNA follows: TGTGCCAGCAGCGCGGACAGGGAGAACACCATATATTTT.